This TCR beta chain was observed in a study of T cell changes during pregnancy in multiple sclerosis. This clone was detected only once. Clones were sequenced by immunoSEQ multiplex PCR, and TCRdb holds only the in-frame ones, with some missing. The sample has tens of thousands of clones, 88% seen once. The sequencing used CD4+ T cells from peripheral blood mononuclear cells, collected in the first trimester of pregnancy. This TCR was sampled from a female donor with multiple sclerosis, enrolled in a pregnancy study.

CDR3 sequence reads: CASRLSRVTEAFF. CDR3 sequence (DNA): TGTGCCAGCAGGCTCAGCCGGGTCACTGAAGCTTTCTTT. The chain uses TRBV6-1 and TRBJ1-1; D is undetermined. Germline V gives CDR1 MNHNS, CDR2 SASEGT. The V end lost 6 bases, the J end lost 4 bases, and 12 bases lay between the germline ends. The CDR3 totals 13 residues.